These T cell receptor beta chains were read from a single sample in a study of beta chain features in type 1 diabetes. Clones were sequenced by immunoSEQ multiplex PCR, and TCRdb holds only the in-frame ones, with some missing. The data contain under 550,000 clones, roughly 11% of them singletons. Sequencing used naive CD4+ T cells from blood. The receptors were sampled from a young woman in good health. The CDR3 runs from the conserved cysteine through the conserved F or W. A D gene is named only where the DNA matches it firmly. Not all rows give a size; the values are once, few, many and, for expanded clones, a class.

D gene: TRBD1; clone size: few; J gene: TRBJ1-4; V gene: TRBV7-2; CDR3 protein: CASRPSLRDRREKLFF; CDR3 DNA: TGTGCCAGCAGACCCAGCCTCCGGGACAGACGGGAAAAACTGTTTTTT
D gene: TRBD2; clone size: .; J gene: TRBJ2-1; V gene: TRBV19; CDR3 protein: CASSKLAGEDNEQFF; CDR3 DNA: TGTGCCAGTAGCAAATTAGCGGGAGAGGACAATGAGCAGTTCTTC
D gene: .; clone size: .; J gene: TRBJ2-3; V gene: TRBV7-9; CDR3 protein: CASSLVGQAVTDTQYF; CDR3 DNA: TGTGCCAGCAGCTTAGTAGGGCAGGCTGTCACAGATACGCAGTATTTT
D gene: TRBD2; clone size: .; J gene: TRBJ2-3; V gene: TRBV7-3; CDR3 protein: CASSSLAGSTDTQYF; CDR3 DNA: TGTGCCAGCAGCTCTCTAGCGGGGAGCACAGATACGCAGTATTTT
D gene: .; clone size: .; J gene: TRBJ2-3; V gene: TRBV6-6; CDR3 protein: CASRTGPSTDTQYF; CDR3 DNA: TGTGCCAGCAGAACCGGGCCCAGCACAGATACGCAGTATTTT
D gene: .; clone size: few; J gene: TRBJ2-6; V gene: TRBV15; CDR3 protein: CATSKGESGANVLTF; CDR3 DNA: TGTGCCACCAGTAAGGGTGAATCTGGGGCCAACGTCCTGACTTTC
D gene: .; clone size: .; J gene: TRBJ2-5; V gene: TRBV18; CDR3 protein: CASSLLVLAETQYF; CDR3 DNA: TGTGCCAGCTCTCTTTTGGTCCTGGCAGAGACCCAGTACTTC
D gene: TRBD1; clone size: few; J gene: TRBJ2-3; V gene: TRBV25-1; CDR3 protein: CASSLRTGGTDTQYF; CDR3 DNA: TGTGCCAGCAGTCTCCGGACAGGGGGCACAGATACGCAGTATTTT
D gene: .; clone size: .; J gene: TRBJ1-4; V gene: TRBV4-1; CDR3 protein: CASSQADRNEKLFF; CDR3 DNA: TGCGCCAGCAGCCAAGCCGACAGAAATGAAAAACTGTTTTTT
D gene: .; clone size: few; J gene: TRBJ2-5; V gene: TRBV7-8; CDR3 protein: CASSPTAYQETQYF; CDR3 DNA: TGTGCCAGCAGCCCGACTGCGTACCAAGAGACCCAGTACTTC
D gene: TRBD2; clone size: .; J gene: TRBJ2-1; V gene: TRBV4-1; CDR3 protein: CASSQVLAAYNEQFF; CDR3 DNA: TGCGCCAGCAGCCAAGTACTAGCGGCCTACAATGAGCAGTTCTTC
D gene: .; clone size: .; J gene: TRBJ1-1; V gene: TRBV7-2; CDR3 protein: CASSSYPGTEAFF; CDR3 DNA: TGTGCCAGCAGCTCCTATCCCGGCACTGAAGCTTTCTTT
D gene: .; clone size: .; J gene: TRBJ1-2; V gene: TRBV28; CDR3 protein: CASSLTTGGGYGYTF; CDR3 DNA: TGTGCCAGCAGTCTCACGACCGGAGGGGGCTATGGCTACACCTTC
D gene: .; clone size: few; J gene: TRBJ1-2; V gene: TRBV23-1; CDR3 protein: CASSQILDGLHYGYTF; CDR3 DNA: TGCGCCAGCAGTCAAATACTGGACGGCCTCCACTATGGCTACACCTTC
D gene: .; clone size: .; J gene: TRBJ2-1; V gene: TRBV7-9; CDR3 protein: CASHASLRGNLYNEQFF; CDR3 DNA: TGTGCCAGCCACGCGAGCCTCAGAGGGAATTTATACAATGAGCAGTTCTTC
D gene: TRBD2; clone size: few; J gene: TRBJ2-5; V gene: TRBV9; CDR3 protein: CASSVGLAGVETQYF; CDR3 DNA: TGTGCCAGCAGCGTAGGACTAGCGGGGGTAGAGACCCAGTACTTC
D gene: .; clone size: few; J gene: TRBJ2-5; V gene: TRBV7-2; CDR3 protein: CASSRTTETQYF; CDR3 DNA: TGTGCCAGCAGCCGGACTACGGAGACCCAGTACTTC
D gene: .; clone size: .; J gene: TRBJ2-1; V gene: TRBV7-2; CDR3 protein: CASSLVGYTGEQFF; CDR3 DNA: TGTGCCAGCAGCTTAGTAGGGTATACGGGTGAGCAGTTCTTC
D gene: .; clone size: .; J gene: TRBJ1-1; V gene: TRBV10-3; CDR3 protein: CAIRAGGEAFF; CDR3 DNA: TGTGCCATCAGGGCGGGAGGTGAAGCTTTCTTT
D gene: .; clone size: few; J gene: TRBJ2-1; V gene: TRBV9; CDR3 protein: CASSVATGYGEQFF; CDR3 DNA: TGTGCCAGCAGCGTAGCTACGGGGTACGGTGAGCAGTTCTTC
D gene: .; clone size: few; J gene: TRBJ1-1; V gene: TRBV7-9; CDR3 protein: CASSPTLPVVGEAFF; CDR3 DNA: TGTGCCAGCAGCCCTACCCTCCCCGTGGTCGGTGAAGCTTTCTTT
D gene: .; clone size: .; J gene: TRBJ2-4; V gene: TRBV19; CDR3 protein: CASTRENIQYF; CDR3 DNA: TGTGCCAGTACCCGCGAAAACATTCAGTACTTC
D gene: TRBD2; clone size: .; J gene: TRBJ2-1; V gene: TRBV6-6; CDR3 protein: CASSYSASGDEQFF; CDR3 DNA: TGTGCCAGCAGTTACTCTGCTAGCGGGGATGAGCAGTTCTTC
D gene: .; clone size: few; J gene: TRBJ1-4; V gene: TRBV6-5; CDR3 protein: CASRRDTNEKLFF; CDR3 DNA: TGTGCCAGCAGAAGGGATACAAATGAAAAACTGTTTTTT
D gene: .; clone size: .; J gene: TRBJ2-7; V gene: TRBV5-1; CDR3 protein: CASSLGRITYEQYF; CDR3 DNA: TGCGCCAGCAGCTTAGGAAGGATTACCTACGAGCAGTACTTC
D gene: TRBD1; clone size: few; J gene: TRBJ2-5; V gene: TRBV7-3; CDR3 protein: CASSLRPGGYGETQYF; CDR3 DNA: TGTGCCAGCAGTCTACGACCAGGGGGCTATGGTGAGACCCAGTACTTC
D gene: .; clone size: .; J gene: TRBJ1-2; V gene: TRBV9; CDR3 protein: CASSVVPNYGYTF; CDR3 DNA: TGTGCCAGCAGCGTAGTGCCTAACTATGGCTACACCTTC
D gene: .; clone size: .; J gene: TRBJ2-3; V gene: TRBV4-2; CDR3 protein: CASSQASADTQYF; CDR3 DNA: TGTGCCAGCAGCCAAGCTAGCGCTGATACGCAGTATTTT
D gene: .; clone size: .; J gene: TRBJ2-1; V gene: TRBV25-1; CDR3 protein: CASSSSGRNNEQFF; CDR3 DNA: .
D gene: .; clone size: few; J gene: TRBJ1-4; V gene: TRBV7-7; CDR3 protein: CASSLWLNEKLFF; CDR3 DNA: TGTGCCAGCAGCCTGTGGCTGAATGAAAAACTGTTTTTT
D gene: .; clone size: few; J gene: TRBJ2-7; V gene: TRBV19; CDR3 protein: CASSIIKGLRYF; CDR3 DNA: TGTGCCAGTAGTATTATCAAGGGTCTGCGGTACTTC
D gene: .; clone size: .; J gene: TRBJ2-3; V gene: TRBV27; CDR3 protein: CASRPWVGTDTQYF; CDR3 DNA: TGTGCCAGCAGACCCTGGGTGGGCACAGATACGCAGTATTTT
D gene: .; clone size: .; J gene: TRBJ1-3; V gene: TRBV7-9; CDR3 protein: CASSLARVSGNTIYF; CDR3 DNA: TGTGCCAGCAGCTTAGCACGAGTCTCTGGAAACACCATATATTTT
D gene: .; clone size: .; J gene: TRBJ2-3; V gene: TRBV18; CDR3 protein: CASSQSDSTDTQYF; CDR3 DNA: TGTGCCAGCTCACAGTCCGACAGCACAGATACGCAGTATTTT
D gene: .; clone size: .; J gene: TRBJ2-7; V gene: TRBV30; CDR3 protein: CAWSVEGFEQYF; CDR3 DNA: TGTGCCTGGAGTGTCGAGGGGTTTGAGCAGTACTTC
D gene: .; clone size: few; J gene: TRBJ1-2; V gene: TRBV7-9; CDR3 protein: CASSRDTNYGYTF; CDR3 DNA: TGTGCCAGCAGCCGCGACACTAACTATGGCTACACCTTC
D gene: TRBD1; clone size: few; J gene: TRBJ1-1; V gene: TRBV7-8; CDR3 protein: CASSPTGGAEAFF; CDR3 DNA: TGTGCCAGCAGCCCCACAGGGGGTGCTGAAGCTTTCTTT
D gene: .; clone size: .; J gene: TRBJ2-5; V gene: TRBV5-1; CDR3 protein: CASIRGFGETQYF; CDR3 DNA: TGCGCCTCCATTCGGGGGTTTGGAGAGACCCAGTACTTC
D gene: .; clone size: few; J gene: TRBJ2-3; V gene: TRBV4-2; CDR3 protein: CASSQDKRLPTDTQYF; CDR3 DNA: TGTGCCAGCAGCCAAGATAAACGACTACCCACAGATACGCAGTATTTT
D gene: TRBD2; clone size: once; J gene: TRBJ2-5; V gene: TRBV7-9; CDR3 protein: CASSPGLPSGETQYF; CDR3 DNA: TGTGCCAGCAGCCCGGGACTACCCTCCGGTGAGACCCAGTACTTC
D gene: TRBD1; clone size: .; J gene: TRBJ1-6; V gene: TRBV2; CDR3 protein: CASRADGQVRESPLHF; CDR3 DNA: TGTGCCAGCAGGGCAGACGGACAGGTTCGAGAATCACCCCTCCACTTT
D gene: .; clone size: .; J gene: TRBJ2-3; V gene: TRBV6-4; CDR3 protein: CASTCTITDTQYF; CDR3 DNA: TGTGCCAGCACTTGCACTATCACAGATACGCAGTATTTT
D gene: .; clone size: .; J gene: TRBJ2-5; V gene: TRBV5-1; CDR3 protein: CASSRQVQETQYF; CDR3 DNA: TGCGCCAGCAGCCGACAGGTCCAAGAGACCCAGTACTTC
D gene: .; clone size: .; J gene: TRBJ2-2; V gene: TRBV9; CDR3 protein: CASSWTATTRSTGELFF; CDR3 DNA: TGTGCCAGCTCGTGGACAGCCACCACGCGGAGTACCGGGGAGCTGTTTTTT
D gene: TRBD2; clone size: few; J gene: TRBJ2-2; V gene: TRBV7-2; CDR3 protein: CASRLTSGSGGELFF; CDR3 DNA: TGTGCCAGCAGACTTACTAGCGGGAGTGGCGGGGAGCTGTTTTTT
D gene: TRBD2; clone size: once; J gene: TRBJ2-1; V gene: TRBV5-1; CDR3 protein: CASSVGLVNEQFF; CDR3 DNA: TGCGCCAGCAGCGTGGGACTAGTCAATGAGCAGTTCTTC
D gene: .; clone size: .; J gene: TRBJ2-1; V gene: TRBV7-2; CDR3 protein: CASSLQPGSYNEQFF; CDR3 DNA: TGTGCCAGCAGCTTGCAGCCCGGGTCCTACAATGAGCAGTTCTTC
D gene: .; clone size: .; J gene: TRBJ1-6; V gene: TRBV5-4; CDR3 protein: CASSLDVGPLHF; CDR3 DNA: TGTGCCAGCAGCTTGGACGTCGGGCCCCTCCACTTT
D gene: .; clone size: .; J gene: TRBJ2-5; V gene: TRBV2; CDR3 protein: CASTRLALNLQETQYF; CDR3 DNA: TGTGCCAGCACTAGGCTAGCGCTTAACCTCCAAGAGACCCAGTACTTC
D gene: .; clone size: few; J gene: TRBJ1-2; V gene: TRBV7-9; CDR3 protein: CASSQVTF; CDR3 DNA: TGTGCCAGCAGCCAAGTGACCTTC
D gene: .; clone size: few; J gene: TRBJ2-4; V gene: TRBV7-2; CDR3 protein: CASSPRRGKGAKNIQYF; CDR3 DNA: TGTGCCAGCAGCCCTAGACGGGGGAAGGGAGCCAAAAACATTCAGTACTTC